This TCR beta chain was profiled in a study of T cell responses to AZD1222 COVID-19 vaccine. The V gene's germline CDR1 is MNHEY and CDR2 SVGAGI. Deletions cut 6 bases from V and 0 bases from J, with 12 bases between. The CDR3 runs to 15 residues. TCRdb's copy holds only in-frame clones and misses some; the assay was immunoSEQ multiplex PCR. The profile shows tens of thousands of clones, around four fifths of them singletons. This clonotype originated in an adult in good health. This sample comprised peripheral blood, obtained on day 0 of AZD1222 vaccination. V usage is TRBV6-5 and J usage is TRBJ1-5, with D possibly matching TRBD1 (5 bases). The CDR3 DNA reads as TGTGCCAGCAGAAACGGGGGATATAGCAATCAGCCCCAGCATTTT. Its translation: CASRNGGYSNQPQHF.